Presented here are 28 T cell receptor beta chains from one specimen sequenced in a study of beta chain features in type 1 diabetes. What was sequenced were expressed TCRB transcripts, since all of the isolated RNA had been reverse transcribed. Measured with immunoSEQ multiplex PCR; TCRdb has only the in-frame clones, and not every one. The sample lists a few hundred thousand clones, around 14% occurring once. Source material: naive CD4+ T cells from blood. These receptors were taken from a man aged 25-40 years in good health.

The gene calls are TRBV21-1 and TRBJ2-7. TRBV21-1 is flagged as a pseudogene. This CDR3 spans 17 amino acids. CDR3 nucleotides: TGTGCCAGCAGCCGATTACCGGGACCGATACGCTCCTACGAGCAGTACTTC. This sequence encodes CASSRLPGPIRSYEQYF.

The genes are TRBV28 and TRBJ2-4; TRBD1 matches at 7 bases. The CDR3 totals 15 residues. Germline lookup yields CDR1 MDHEN and CDR2 SYDVKM. The V segment lost 6 bases and the J segment 8 bases; nucleotides outside the gene matches: 13. The CDR3 is CASSPPGTARHIQYF. CDR3 DNA: TGTGCCAGCAGCCCCCCCGGGACAGCGAGACACATTCAGTACTTC.

The genes are TRBV27 and TRBJ2-4; D remains unclear. CDR1 and CDR2 (germline): MNHEY, SMNVEV (reference sequence). The CDR3 length is 17 residues. Trimming took off 4 bases at V and 1 base at J, with 17 bases between the two ends. This CDR3 is CASSSFTQSRAKNIQYF. The DNA of the CDR3 is TGTGCCAGCAGTTCCTTCACCCAAAGTAGGGCCAAAAACATTCAGTACTTC.

This clone was picked up a small number of times. The chain joins TRBV27 to TRBJ2-1; TRBD1 matches 8 bases. J lost 1 base, V lost 4 bases, and 6 bases had no gene match. The CDR3 totals 16 residues. Per the germline V gene, CDR1 is MNHEY and CDR2 is SMNVEV (reference sequence). In DNA, the CDR3 is TGTGCCAGCAGTTCCCTGGACAGGGTATCCTACAATGAGCAGTTCTTC. Translation gives CASSSLDRVSYNEQFF.

This clone was counted only a few times. The chain recombines TRBV2 with TRBJ2-7; TRBD1 is a possible D gene (5 bases). The germline CDR1 and CDR2 sequences are SNHLY and FYNNEI. There are 14 residues in the CDR3. V gave up 7 bases and J gave up 5 bases, with 18 bases separating them. The CDR3 nucleotides are TGTGCCAGCATCTTTATCATCCAGGGCCACGAGCAGTACTTC. Protein product: CASIFIIQGHEQYF.

This clone was detected only a few times. The gene calls are TRBV5-1 and TRBJ2-6, with D unresolved. V was clipped by 7 bases and J by 4 bases, with 9 bases between them. The CDR3 consists of 13 residues. CDR1 and CDR2 from the germline V gene are SGHRS and YFSETQ. This CDR3 is CASLREGANVLTF. The CDR3 coding sequence is TGCGCCAGCCTTAGGGAAGGGGCCAACGTCCTGACTTTC.

The V gene is TRBV9, the J gene TRBJ2-1; no definite D call. V was pared by 0 bases and J by 0 bases, with 13 bases between. The CDR3 has 17 residues. Germline values: CDR1 SGDLS, CDR2 YYNGEE. The CDR3 sequence is CASSVGVRLSSYNEQFF. CDR3 DNA sequence: TGTGCCAGCAGCGTAGGGGTACGCCTGAGCTCCTACAATGAGCAGTTCTTC.

This clone was detected only a few times. The chain couples TRBV11-2 to TRBJ2-2; the match to TRBD1 covers 9 bases. Germline V gene lookup returns CDR1 SGHAT and CDR2 FQNNGV. The CDR3 totals 15 residues. The J segment lost 6 bases and the V segment lost 5 bases, leaving 7 bases of the junction unmatched. This CDR3 reads CASSPGQGEAGELFF. The CDR3 nucleotides are TGTGCCAGCAGCCCGGGACAGGGAGAGGCCGGGGAGCTGTTTTTT.

This clone appeared a few times. The V and J genes are TRBV5-6 and TRBJ2-6; 7 nucleotides align to TRBD2. The CDR3 contains 17 residues. In germline, CDR1 is SGHDT, CDR2 YYEEEE. V trimming: 0 bases; J trimming: 4 bases; junction bases outside the gene matches: 7. CDR3 amino acids: CASSLGLASSGANVLTF. The DNA for the CDR3 is TGTGCCAGCAGCTTGGGACTAGCATCGTCCGGGGCCAACGTCCTGACTTTC.

In this sample, this clone turned up a few times. The rearrangement uses TRBV9 and TRBJ2-7; D ambiguous. V was cut by 0 bases and J by 2 bases, with 12 bases left in between. Germline V gene sequence: CDR1 SGDLS, CDR2 YYNGEE. The CDR3 length is 15 residues. The DNA for the CDR3 is TGTGCCAGCAGCGTAGGATTAGGTCATACCTACGAGCAGTACTTC. Protein product: CASSVGLGHTYEQYF.

In this sample, this clone turned up a few times. The chain uses TRBV4-2 and TRBJ2-3, with TRBD2 identical over 13 bases. The V gene end was trimmed by 4 bases and the J gene end by 6 bases; junction bases not matched to a gene: 4. Looked up from germline, CDR1 is LGHNA and CDR2 is YNFKEQ. This CDR3 is 15 amino acids long. In DNA, the CDR3 is TGTGCCAGCAGCCCTACTAGCGGGAGGGCCGATACGCAGTATTTT. Translating it yields CASSPTSGRADTQYF.

This chain uses TRBV6-6 with TRBJ2-1, with D maybe TRBD2 (5 bases). Germline V gene data show CDR1 as MNHNY and CDR2 as SVGAGI (reference sequence). The CDR3 contains 14 residues. Deletions cut 5 bases from V and 0 bases from J, with 8 bases between. The CDR3: CASSLGSSYNEQFF. CDR3 nucleotide sequence: TGTGCCAGCAGTCTAGGGAGCTCCTACAATGAGCAGTTCTTC.

This clone was observed a few times. This chain connects TRBV6-1 to TRBJ2-3; D is unresolved. The ends were cut back, 3 bases at V and 3 bases at J, with 4 bases in the middle. Germline values: CDR1 MNHNS, CDR2 SASEGT. This CDR3 is 12 amino acids long. CDR3 nucleotide sequence: TGTGCCAGCAGTGAGGGAACAGATACGCAGTATTTT. Protein: CASSEGTDTQYF.

This clone was recorded a few times. The chain carries TRBV28 and TRBJ2-1, with D uncertain. V was cut by 5 bases and J by 2 bases, with 10 bases left in between. Germline loops: CDR1 MDHEN, CDR2 SYDVKM. This CDR3 comprises 14 residues. This CDR3 is CASSETRPYNEQFF. The CDR3 region has the DNA TGTGCCAGCAGTGAAACGAGGCCCTACAATGAGCAGTTCTTC.

The chain has TRBV7-3 and TRBJ2-3; weak D call: TRBD2 (6 bases). The germline V gene encodes CDR1 SGHTA and CDR2 FQGTGA. The CDR3 extends over 15 amino acids. Trimming removed 5 bases at V and 2 bases at J, with 14 bases between. The chain's CDR3 is CASSQGLLITDTQYF. For the CDR3, the DNA is TGTGCCAGCAGCCAGGGACTTCTGATCACAGATACGCAGTATTTT.

Only a few counts were recorded for this clone. The chain has TRBV29-1 and TRBJ1-2, with 10 bases aligning to TRBD1. Trimming removed 4 bases from V and 4 bases from J; junction bases left unmatched: 9. CDR3 length: 15 residues. CDR1 is SQVTM, CDR2 ANQGSEA, per germline. CDR3 nucleotide sequence: TGCAGCGTTGGGTGGGGACAGGGGCCCGTCTATGGCTACACCTTC. Encoded protein: CSVGWGQGPVYGYTF.

This clone was seen a handful of times. The chain employs TRBV6-4 and TRBJ1-1, with D unresolved. The CDR3 consists of 13 residues. Germline CDR1 and CDR2: MRHNA and SNTAGT. V lost 7 bases to trimming and J lost 2 bases, with 11 bases between them. This CDR3 reads CASKRERNTEAFF. In DNA, the CDR3 is TGTGCCAGCAAACGGGAAAGAAACACTGAAGCTTTCTTT.

This sequence joins TRBV4-1 and TRBJ2-2; tentative D call: TRBD2 (5 bases). V lost 4 bases to trimming and J lost 4 bases, with 13 bases between them. The V gene's germline CDR1 is MGHRA and CDR2 YSYEKL. This CDR3 contains 15 residues. The CDR3 region is CASSLNGLSTGELFF. CDR3 DNA sequence: TGCGCCAGCAGCCTAAACGGACTCAGCACCGGGGAGCTGTTTTTT.

This clone showed up just a few times. This chain joins TRBV25-1 and TRBJ2-1; a weak D match, TRBD1 (6 bases). Germline V gene sequence: CDR1 MGHDK, CDR2 SYGVNS. The V and J ends lost 2 bases and 15 bases respectively, with 17 bases between them. The CDR3 runs to 13 residues. CDR3 sequence (DNA): TGTGCCAGCAGTGAACCCGACAGGATAGGCCCGTTCTTC. It yields the protein CASSEPDRIGPFF. The full variable domain, rest sourced from reference TRBV25-1 and TRBJ2-1, is EADIYQTPRYLVIGTGKKITLECSQTMGHDKMYWYQQDPGMELHLIHYSYGVNSTEKGDLSSESTVSRIRTEHFPLTLESARPSHTSQYLCASSEPDRIGPFFGPGTRLTVL.

The rearrangement links TRBV7-2 to TRBJ2-2; a possible D gene is TRBD1 (6 bases). Per the germline V gene, CDR1 is SGHTA and CDR2 is FQGNSA. This CDR3 has 15 amino acids. V was cut by 7 bases and J by 1 base, with 13 bases left in between. The CDR3 DNA is TGTGCCAGCAACAGGGTGGACGGGAACACCGGGGAGCTGTTTTTT. Its translation is CASNRVDGNTGELFF.

The chain employs TRBV28 and TRBJ2-7; D is ambiguous. The V end was cut by 9 bases, the J end by 1 base, with 16 bases between. Germline CDR1 and CDR2: MDHEN and SYDVKM. The CDR3 contains 14 residues. Here the CDR3 reads CARPRKRESYEQYV. Here the CDR3 DNA reads TGTGCCAGGCCCCGTAAGCGCGAATCCTACGAGCAGTACGTC.

This clone was detected a few times. The chain carries TRBV9 and TRBJ2-2; maybe TRBD2 (6 bases). Trimming took 7 bases from V and 2 from J, leaving 15 bases between them. Germline V CDR1 and CDR2: SGDLS, YYNGEE. The CDR3 consists of 15 residues. The CDR3 loop is CASGLGTGNTGELFF. The CDR3, as DNA: TGTGCCAGCGGTCTCGGGACTGGTAACACCGGGGAGCTGTTTTTT.

The genes are TRBV11-2 and TRBJ2-1; 7 bases are shared with TRBD2. V lost 4 bases, J lost 7 bases, and 7 bases stayed unmatched. The length of the CDR3 is 14 residues. The germline CDR1 and CDR2 sequences are SGHAT and FQNNGV. In DNA, the CDR3 is TGTGCCAGCAGCTCCCGAGGTAGCGGGAATGAGCAGTTCTTC. Its protein product is CASSSRGSGNEQFF.

The V and J genes are TRBV5-1 and TRBJ2-5; 8 nucleotides agree with TRBD2. CDR1 and CDR2 (germline): SGHRS, YFSETQ. With 3 bases clipped from V and 2 bases from J, the junction kept 3 bases outside the gene matches. The CDR3 has 14 amino acids. DNA of the CDR3: TGCGCCAGCAGCTACGGGAGGGGGCAAGAGACCCAGTACTTC. Translating gives CASSYGRGQETQYF.

This chain uses TRBV7-2 with TRBJ2-1; 9 bases align to TRBD2. The CDR3 sequence is 15 residues long. V shed 4 bases, J shed 2 bases, and the junction held 3 bases outside the gene matches. Per germline, CDR1 SGHTA and CDR2 FQGNSA. DNA of the CDR3: TGTGCCAGCAGCTCGGGACTAGCCACCTACAATGAGCAGTTCTTC. This encodes CASSSGLATYNEQFF.

The chain couples TRBV11-2 to TRBJ1-6; D is uncertain. V lost 2 bases, J lost 6 bases, and 11 bases lay in between. Per germline, CDR1 SGHAT and CDR2 FQNNGV. CDR3 length: 15 amino acids. The CDR3 bases are TGTGCCAGCAGCTTATTAGGGCAGATTAATTCACCCCTCCACTTT. This sequence encodes CASSLLGQINSPLHF.

The chain joins TRBV20-1 to TRBJ2-5; D is undetermined. Trimming took 8 bases from V and 6 from J, leaving 10 bases between them. Germline V CDR1 and CDR2: DFQATT, SNEGSKA (reference sequence). The CDR3 covers 10 residues. This CDR3 reads CSTLLQTQYF. CDR3 DNA: TGCAGTACCCTCCTACAGACCCAGTACTTC.

Only a few counts were recorded for this clone. This chain links TRBV7-2 with TRBJ1-5; 7 bases are a match to TRBD1. Trimming took 4 bases from V and 3 from J; bases not matched to a gene: 6. CDR1 and CDR2 (germline): SGHTA, FQGNSA. The CDR3 covers 15 residues. DNA for the CDR3: TGTGCCAGCAGCTCCCGGACAGGTCACAATCAGCCCCAGCATTTT. This gives the protein CASSSRTGHNQPQHF.